The clone carrying this TCR beta chain came up once. The trim removed 7 bases at V and 10 bases at J, leaving 6 bases unmatched. The CDR3 loop spans 12 amino acids. This sample was taken from a study of blood T cells in healthy people across ages. PCR was performed a second time for about 7 to 12 cycles using a sample-barcoded 5' primer and a J-beta primer mix. TCRdb used MiXCR to reprocess the 5' RACE reads, holding one entry per CDR3 protein. This sample yields 800,000 or so distinct CDR3 sequences, of which just under 25% are seen a single time; roughly 3.5% belongs to the top ten. The same sample was also used in a study of T cells of mothers and their children. That work states: The study recruited a few healthy Caucasian mothers and their six children as donors.

The TCR comes from a boy aged 5-17 years in good health. The sample consisted of blood. The chain combines TRBV12-3 or TRBV12-4 with TRBJ2-1, with 8 positions matching TRBD1. The CDR3 bases are TGTGCCAGCACCAGGACAGGGAAAGAGCAGTTCTTC. It codes for CASTRTGKEQFF.